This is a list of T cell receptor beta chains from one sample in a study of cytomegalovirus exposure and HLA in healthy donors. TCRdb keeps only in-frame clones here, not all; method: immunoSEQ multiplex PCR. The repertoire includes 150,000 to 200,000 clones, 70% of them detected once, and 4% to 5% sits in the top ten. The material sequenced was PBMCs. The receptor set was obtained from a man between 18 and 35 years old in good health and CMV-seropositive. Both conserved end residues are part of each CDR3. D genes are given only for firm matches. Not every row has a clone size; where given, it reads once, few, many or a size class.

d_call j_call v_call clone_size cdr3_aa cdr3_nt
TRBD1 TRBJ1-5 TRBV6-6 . CASSQGASNQPQHF TGTGCCAGCAGCCAGGGGGCCAGCAATCAGCCCCAGCATTTT
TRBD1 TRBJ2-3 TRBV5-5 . CASSLLGQGSDTQYF TGTGCCAGCAGCTTGTTGGGACAGGGGTCAGATACGCAGTATTTT
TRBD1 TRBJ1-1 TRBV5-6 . CASSLVTGQGMNTEAFF TGTGCCAGCAGCTTGGTTACGGGACAGGGCATGAACACTGAAGCTTTCTTT
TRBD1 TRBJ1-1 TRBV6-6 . CASSYFLNRGLTEAFF TGTGCCAGCAGTTACTTCCTCAACAGGGGGCTCACTGAAGCTTTCTTT
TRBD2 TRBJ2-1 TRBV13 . CASTKIPKRLAGGGNEQFF TGTGCCAGCACCAAGATCCCCAAGAGACTAGCGGGAGGAGGTAATGAGCAGTTCTTC
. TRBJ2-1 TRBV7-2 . CASSLGRGPYNEQFF TGTGCCAGCAGCTTGGGCAGGGGACCCTACAATGAGCAGTTCTTC
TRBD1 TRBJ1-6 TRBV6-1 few CASSEAPGQGAGNSPLHF TGTGCCAGCAGTGAAGCCCCGGGACAGGGGGCAGGTAATTCACCCCTCCACTTT
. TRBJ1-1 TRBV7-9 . CASSLGREDTEAFF TGTGCCAGCAGCTTGGGGAGGGAGGACACTGAAGCTTTCTTT
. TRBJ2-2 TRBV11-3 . CASSLARGYTGELFF TGTGCCAGCAGCTTAGCCCGGGGGTACACCGGGGAGCTGTTTTTT
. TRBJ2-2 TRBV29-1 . CSVWTGRDTGELFF TGCAGCGTTTGGACAGGGAGGGACACCGGGGAGCTGTTTTTT
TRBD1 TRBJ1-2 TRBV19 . CASSPRDRDNYGYTF TGTGCCAGTAGTCCCCGGGACAGGGACAACTATGGCTACACCTTC
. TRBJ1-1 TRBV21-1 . CASTAADGAFF TGTGCCAGCACCGCAGCGGATGGAGCTTTCTTT
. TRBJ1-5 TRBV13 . CASSLRQGGEPQHF TGTGCCAGCAGCTTAAGGCAGGGCGGCGAGCCCCAGCATTTT
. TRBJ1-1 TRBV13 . CASSFSWNTEAFF TGTGCCAGCAGCTTTAGCTGGAACACTGAAGCTTTCTTT
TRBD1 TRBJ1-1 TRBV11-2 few CASSPKHRGTEAFF TGTGCCAGCAGCCCGAAACACAGGGGTACTGAAGCTTTCTTT
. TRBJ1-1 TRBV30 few CAWSRGGKLDTEAFF TGTGCCTGGAGTAGGGGGGGGAAGTTAGACACTGAAGCTTTCTTT
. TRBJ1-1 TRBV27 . CASSGLAGYAFF TGTGCCAGCAGTGGCCTCGCGGGGTACGCTTTCTTT
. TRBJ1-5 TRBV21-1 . CASTLLGQGADQPQHF TGTGCCAGCACCCTACTAGGACAGGGGGCGGATCAGCCCCAGCATTTT
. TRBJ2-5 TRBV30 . CAWRARGLETQYF TGTGCCTGGAGAGCCAGGGGATTGGAGACCCAGTACTTC
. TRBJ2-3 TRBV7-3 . CASSLHGQPGRDTQYF TGTGCCAGCAGCCTTCACGGACAGCCTGGTCGGGATACGCAGTATTTT
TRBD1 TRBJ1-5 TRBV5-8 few CASSLGQGSNQPQHF TGTGCCAGCAGCTTGGGACAGGGGAGCAATCAGCCCCAGCATTTT
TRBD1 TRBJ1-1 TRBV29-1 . CSVGATGTTEAFF TGCAGCGTGGGGGCGACAGGGACCACTGAAGCTTTCTTT
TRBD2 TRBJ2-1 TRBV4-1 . CASSQRGAYNEQFF TGCGCCAGCAGCCAACGGGGGGCCTACAATGAGCAGTTCTTC
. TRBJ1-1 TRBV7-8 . CASSIPGVGDTEAFF TGTGCCAGCAGCATCCCGGGGGTGGGAGACACTGAAGCTTTCTTT
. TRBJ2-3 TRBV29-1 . CSVASDTTDTQYF TGCAGCGTAGCTAGCGATACCACAGATACGCAGTATTTT
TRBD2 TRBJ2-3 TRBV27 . CASSLGTSRITDTQYF TGTGCCAGCAGTTTAGGGACTAGCCGAATCACAGATACGCAGTATTTT
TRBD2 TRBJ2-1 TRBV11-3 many CASSLGPGLAHEQFF TGTGCCAGCAGCTTAGGTCCGGGACTAGCGCATGAGCAGTTCTTC
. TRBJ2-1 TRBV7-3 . CASSSGQITREQFF TGTGCCAGCAGCTCTGGACAGATAACGCGTGAGCAGTTCTTC
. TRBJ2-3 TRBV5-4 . CASSLGAGPGGTDTQYF TGTGCCAGCAGCTTGGGGGCGGGGCCCGGGGGCACAGATACGCAGTATTTT
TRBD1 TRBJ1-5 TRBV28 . CASRPGTGGGQPQHF TGTGCCAGCAGGCCCGGGACAGGGGGGGGTCAGCCCCAGCATTTT
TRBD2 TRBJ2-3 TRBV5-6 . CASSLPSGSTDTQYF TGTGCCAGCAGCTTGCCTAGCGGTAGCACAGATACGCAGTATTTT
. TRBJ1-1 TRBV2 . CASRGQARNTEAFF TGTGCCAGCAGGGGTCAGGCCCGGAACACTGAAGCTTTCTTT
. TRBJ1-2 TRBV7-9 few CASSPERGQNYGYTF TGTGCCAGCAGCCCGGAGCGGGGGCAAAACTATGGCTACACCTTC
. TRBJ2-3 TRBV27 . CASSLAGAPSTDTQYF TGTGCCAGCAGTTTAGCGGGGGCCCCCAGCACAGATACGCAGTATTTT
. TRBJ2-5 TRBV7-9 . CASSFPGEETQYF TGTGCCAGCAGCTTCCCCGGGGAAGAGACCCAGTACTTC
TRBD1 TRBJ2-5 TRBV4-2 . CASSPRDRERETQYF TGTGCCAGCAGCCCCCGGGACAGGGAACGAGAGACCCAGTACTTC
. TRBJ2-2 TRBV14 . CASSQVATDTGELFF TGTGCCAGCAGCCAAGTAGCCACGGACACCGGGGAGCTGTTTTTT
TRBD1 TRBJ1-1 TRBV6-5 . CASSYLGGSTEAFF TGTGCCAGCAGTTACCTAGGGGGCTCCACTGAAGCTTTCTTT
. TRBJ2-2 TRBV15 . CATSRGTGELFF TGTGCCACCAGCCGGGGCACCGGGGAGCTGTTTTTT
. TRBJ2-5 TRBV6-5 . CASSLTNNQETQYF TGTGCCAGCAGTCTTACTAACAACCAAGAGACCCAGTACTTC
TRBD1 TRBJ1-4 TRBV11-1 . CASSLTGGRPTNEKLFF TGTGCCAGCAGCTTGACAGGGGGGCGACCAACTAATGAAAAACTGTTTTTT
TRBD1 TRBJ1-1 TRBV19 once CASSQNRGGTEAFF TGTGCCAGTAGCCAAAACAGGGGGGGCACTGAAGCTTTCTTT
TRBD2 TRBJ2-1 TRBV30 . CASPGTTKNEQFF TGTGCTTCGCCCGGGACTACTAAGAATGAGCAGTTCTTC
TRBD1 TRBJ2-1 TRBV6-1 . CASRPRQGGWTAQFF TGTGCCAGCAGACCCCGACAGGGTGGCTGGACTGCTCAGTTCTTC
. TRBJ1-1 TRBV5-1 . CASSSDRRAFF TGCGCCAGCAGCTCCGACAGAAGGGCTTTCTTT
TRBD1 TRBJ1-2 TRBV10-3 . CAAQGAGGYTF TGTGCCGCACAGGGGGCGGGAGGCTACACCTTC
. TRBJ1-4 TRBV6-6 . CASSHLEEKLFF TGTGCCAGCAGCCACCTGGAGGAAAAACTGTTTTTT
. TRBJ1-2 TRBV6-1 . CASPSALVGYGYTF TGTGCCAGTCCGTCGGCTCTAGTCGGTTATGGCTACACCTTC
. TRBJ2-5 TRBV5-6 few CASSFQGPETQYF TGTGCCAGCAGCTTCCAGGGTCCGGAGACCCAGTACTTC
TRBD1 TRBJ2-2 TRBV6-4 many CASSDSGQGNTGELFF TGTGCCAGCAGTGACTCGGGACAGGGGAACACCGGGGAGCTGTTTTTT
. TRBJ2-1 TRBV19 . CASRDYGGYNEQFF TGTGCCAGTAGGGACTATGGGGGATACAATGAGCAGTTCTTC
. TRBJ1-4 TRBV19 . CASSIGRKREKLFF TGTGCCAGTAGTATAGGGAGGAAAAGGGAAAAACTGTTTTTT
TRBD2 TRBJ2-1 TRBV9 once CASSPTSGVTYNEQFF TGTGCCAGCAGCCCGACTAGCGGGGTCACCTACAATGAGCAGTTCTTC
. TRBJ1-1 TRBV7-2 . CASSLRTGMNTEAFF TGTGCCAGCAGCCTACGGACGGGGATGAACACTGAAGCTTTCTTT
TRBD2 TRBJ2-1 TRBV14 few CASSSLAGAYNEQFF TGTGCCAGCAGCTCTTTAGCGGGAGCCTACAATGAGCAGTTCTTC
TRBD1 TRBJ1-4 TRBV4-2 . CASSQEAPGTGVGKLFF TGTGCCAGCAGCCAAGAGGCCCCCGGGACAGGGGTTGGAAAACTGTTTTTT
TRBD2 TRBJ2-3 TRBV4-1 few CASSQPRTSGNTDTQYF TGCGCCAGCAGCCAACCCCGGACTAGCGGGAACACAGATACGCAGTATTTT